Below, one TCR beta chain is given with its context. This clonotype has a handful of counts. What this receptor recognizes is not known. No base quality values were provided; no much bigger clone lies one nucleotide off. Inclusive of the bounding cysteine and phenylalanine, the CDR3 is 15 residues long. Only the CDR3 DNA is retained, 45 bases long and in frame from the first base. The germline V gene specifies SGHTA as CDR1 and FQGTGA as CDR2. Relative to germline, V is 5 bases shorter and J is 2 bases shorter, with 14 bases between their ends. This entry is derived from a study of identical twins (dated by TCRdb to 2016 to 2017). Broadly, across the study: The study deep-sequenced TCR alpha and beta repertoires from monozygotic twins, unrelated adults of various ages and cord blood to test whether fetal clonotypes persist. To rule out contamination, replicate twin experiments were performed at different times with different library preparation protocols. The investigation overall reported the following: In monozygotic twins, out-of-frame TCR alpha sharing was systematically underestimated by recombination models, although the models agreed with sharing between unrelated individuals. Fewer insertions were carried by abundant cord blood beta clonotypes; a weaker similar trend was observed in young adult naive repertoires, while no such trend was observed in memory repertoires. Compared with coincidental sharing between unrelated individuals, an excess of low generation-probability sequences was observed among out-of-frame TCR alpha sequences shared between twins. Conclusions relied on cross-sectional statistical analysis, since the same donors could not be followed over many years. Excess twin sharing in beta out-of-frame sequences was weaker because fewer shared sequences lowered the signal-to-noise ratio. Invariant T cells such as MAIT and iNKT could partly confound zero-insertion analyses, although diverse VJ usage argued against such confounding for most clonotypes.

Library construction relied on 5' RACE. Sequenced using an Illumina HiSeq 2000. Template switching introduced a universal primer binding site; the final cDNA contained a unique molecular identifier, enabling accurate counting of TCR cDNA molecules. First-strand cDNA for TCR alpha and beta chains was synthesized from specific primers in the conserved constant-segment region. To control for contamination, every cDNA library carried two barcodes: a SMART-Mk sample barcode plus Illumina barcodes. TruSeq adapter sequences, together with Illumina sample barcodes, were added in two successive PCR steps. TCR alpha and beta cDNA libraries were sequenced on the Illumina HiSeq platform with custom primers. The published analysis was carried out like this. MiGEC processed the raw reads to extract unique molecular identifiers, while MiXCR was used to determine the CDR3 positions. For each individual, recombination models were inferred using an EM algorithm with the repgenHMM and IGoR tools. The analysis of shared clonotypes was done with the tcR package in R, with sharing normalized by the product of cloneset sizes. To study raw recombination free of thymic and clonal selection effects, out-of-frame nonproductive sequences were analyzed. TCRdb cleaned the public reads at Q25 with fastp, built clones with MiXCR and kept in-frame beta chains. Each CDR3 protein gets just one entry, which takes the most common genes and DNA from the rows behind it. TCRdb assigned the V and J calls; the authors' analysis was not used. The sample includes around 960,000 distinct CDR3 sequences, with over 9% observed a single time. Of the sample, 1.5% to 2% falls within the top ten clones.

Every donor in the study was a healthy Caucasian. The twin cohort comprised three pairs of female monozygotic twins, all aged about 18 to 30 years. The RNA used for TCR libraries was isolated from peripheral blood mononuclear cells. The same specimen was also included in a second study, on yellow fever vaccine responses in identical twins. Drawing on the second study: According to the authors, in identical twins the way T cells responded to vaccination appeared partly convergent and partly personalized. Focusing on identical twins, the study followed the T cell clones that responded to the vaccine, and did so with precision.

This sequence uses TRBV7-3 and TRBJ2-3, and possibly TRBD1, on 5 matching bases. This TCR was sampled from a woman younger than 35 in good health. Sequencing was done on a sample of PBMCs. The CDR3 loop reads CASSPSGHNTDTQYF. The DNA sequence is as follows: TGTGCCAGCAGCCCCTCTGGACACAACACAGATACGCAGTATTTT.